This T cell receptor (beta chain) comes out of a study of molecular identifiers for immune sequencing clone quantification. Preparation of naive CD8 libraries involved 20,000 to 1,000,000 sorted cells and 10%, 30% or 50% RNA. Generation of bulk TCR libraries relied on previously described methods and listed TCR primers. Each CDR3 protein is one row after TCRdb ran MiXCR on the PCR reads. The sample consists of approximately 670,000 distinct CDR3 sequences, about 20% of them appearing once. Germline V CDR1 and CDR2: LNHDA, SQIVND (reference sequence). This CDR3 spans 16 amino acids. Trimming removed 3 bases at V and 0 bases at J, with 14 bases between.

V gene TRBV19 combines with J gene TRBJ1-1; D remains ambiguous. This TCR derives from a human donor in good health. Some libraries in this study had Jurkat cell RNA spiked in. The sequencing sample was made of naive CD8+ T cells from blood, with Jurkat cell RNA spiked in. Indicated subset: FACS-sorted CD8+CD4-CCR7+CD45RA+ naive T cells. Here the CDR3 reads CASSIPTATMNTEAFF. The CDR3 DNA is TGTGCCAGTAGTATTCCCACAGCGACCATGAACACTGAAGCTTTCTTT.